The sequence of this T cell receptor (beta chain) was determined in a study of post-analysis software for immune sequencing data. Study conclusions and caveats: For normalized Chao1 diversity, multiple sclerosis patients scored significantly lower than controls did. Comparison of patients with controls showed about 5 TRBV segments more frequent in patients, TRBV5-6, TRBV5-1 and TRBV20-1 among them.

About this clonotype: Its target is unknown.

There are 13 residues in the CDR3. CDR1 SGDLS and CDR2 YYNGEE come from the germline V gene. The V end lost 1 base, the J end lost 5 bases, and 7 bases lay between the germline ends. Carried by the TCR beta cDNA libraries were unique molecular identifiers. Yield was 450,000 to 650,000 cDNA molecules from roughly 1 to 10 million T cells. Each CDR3 protein is one row after TCRdb ran MiXCR on the PCR reads. The data contain 800,000 to 950,000 distinct CDR3 sequences, roughly 58% of them seen just once; the ten biggest clones take up approximately 4.2%. The V call is TRBV9, the J call TRBJ2-1; tentatively, D is TRBD1 (6 bases). This clonotype originated in a girl between 5 and 17 years old with multiple sclerosis. Sequences were obtained from blood. The CDR3 coding sequence is TGTGCCAGCAGCGTACAGGGGAACAATGAGCAGTTCTTC. Protein: CASSVQGNNEQFF.